This T cell receptor (beta chain) derives from a study of tissue T cells after allogeneic stem cell transplantation. Study details: Enrolled prospectively were adult allogeneic hematopoietic cell transplant recipients whose graft-versus-host disease was steroid-refractory. General study results and limits: Tissue-detected TCR repertoire was only partly captured by blood and spleen T cells.

As for this clone: The antigen remains unidentified.

Some clones are missing from TCRdb's copy, which holds only in-frame ones; the method was immunoSEQ multiplex PCR. This table has tens of thousands of clones, around 86% appearing once. V was clipped by 6 bases and J by 6 bases, with 23 bases between them. This CDR3 has 17 residues. Germline values: CDR1 MDHEN, CDR2 SYDVKM. This sequence was found in a woman between 18 and 49 years old who later had graft-versus-host disease after an allogeneic stem cell transplant. This chain links TRBV28 with TRBJ2-2; D gene unclear. This specimen was blood, taken before transplantation. The CDR3 sequence is CASSHLSGPALAGELFF. The CDR3 DNA is TGTGCCAGCAGCCACCTGAGTGGGCCGGCCCTCGCCGGGGAGCTGTTTTTT.